This record covers a single TCR beta chain. No antigen is known for it. The data stem from a study of siplizumab effects on memory and regulatory T cells. Study-wide findings and caveats: It seemed that naive T cells were more diverse than memory cells and were major contributors to the alloresponse. Naive versus memory phenotype went unassigned for roughly 75-96% of proliferating CD4+ or CD8+ clones.

The assay was immunoSEQ multiplex PCR, and TCRdb's table has in-frame clones only and misses some. The sample records 85,000 to 130,000 clones, around 92% being singletons. V dropped 5 bases and J dropped 0 bases, with 13 bases sitting between them. Germline values: CDR1 LNHDA, CDR2 SQIVND (reference sequence). This CDR3 contains 16 residues. The receptor was isolated from a human donor in good health. Some clones in this sample may be carry-over from other donors' samples. The sample was CD4+ T cells sorted from blood. The V gene is TRBV19, the J gene TRBJ1-4; possible D gene TRBD1, 6 bases. The CDR3 spells CASSLTGTTTNEKLFF. As DNA, the CDR3 is TGTGCCAGTAGTTTGACCGGGACAACAACTAATGAAAAACTGTTTTTT.